This T cell receptor beta chain was sequenced for a study of T cell changes during pregnancy in multiple sclerosis. Some clones are missing from TCRdb's copy, which holds only in-frame ones; the method was immunoSEQ multiplex PCR. Of approximately 88,000 clones listed, approximately 92% are singletons. The germline V and J ends were trimmed by 6 bases and 2 bases, with 12 bases remaining between them. Per germline, CDR1 MNHEY and CDR2 SMNVEV (reference sequence). There are 14 residues in the CDR3. This clonotype originated in a female donor with multiple sclerosis, enrolled in a pregnancy study. The sequences come from peripheral blood, collected in the first trimester of pregnancy. The V call is TRBV27, the J call TRBJ2-3; weak D call: TRBD2 (5 bases). This CDR3 reads CASSRSGLTDTQYF. The CDR3 coding sequence is TGTGCCAGCAGCCGTAGTGGACTCACAGATACGCAGTATTTT.